One and the same sample provided the 7 T cell receptor beta chains below, sequenced in a study of identical twins. TCRdb recomputed calls from the 5' RACE reads with MiXCR, one row per CDR3 protein. The table records 690,000 or so distinct CDR3 sequences, approximately 6% of them present only once. The sample comprised naive T cells sorted from blood. The receptors come from a man between 18 and 29 years old in good health.

This clonotype has more than one count but fewer than ten. The chain has TRBV5-1 and TRBJ2-3; D not certain. The CDR3 totals 15 residues. The germline V gene has CDR1 SGHRS and CDR2 YFSETQ. V lost 3 bases, J lost 1 base, and 12 bases lay in between. CDR3 coding DNA: TGCGCCAGCAGCTGGACCGGACCTGGCACAGATACGCAGTATTTT. It translates to CASSWTGPGTDTQYF.

This chain connects TRBV18 to TRBJ2-7; no clear D. The CDR3 has 14 amino acids. Trimming stripped 0 bases from V and 2 bases from J, with 8 bases between. Germline loops: CDR1 KGHSH, CDR2 LQKENI. CDR3 in DNA: TGTGCCAGCTCACCACCGGTAGTGCCCTACGAGCAGTACTTC. As protein: CASSPPVVPYEQYF.

In its sample, this clonotype was seen many times. The CDR3 DNA reads as TGCGCCAGCAGCCTGGGACTAGCGGCCACCGGGGAGCTGTTTTTT. Translation: CASSLGLAATGELFF. This chain joins TRBV5-1 and TRBJ2-2; 11 nucleotides agree with TRBD2. Trimming at V came to 4 bases and at J to 4 bases, leaving 3 bases not matched to a gene. Germline values: CDR1 SGHRS, CDR2 YFSETQ. The CDR3 contains 15 residues.

The J gene is TRBJ2-2, the V gene TRBV5-1, with a tentative D call TRBD2 (5 bases). V was pared by 0 bases and J by 0 bases, with 24 bases between. The CDR3 is 21 amino acids. Germline CDR1 and CDR2: SGHRS and YFSETQ. CDR3 in amino acids: CASSLAFPGMKNPPNTGELFF. CDR3 nucleotides: TGCGCCAGCAGCTTGGCTTTTCCGGGGATGAAAAATCCACCGAACACCGGGGAGCTGTTTTTT.

V usage is TRBV6-2 or TRBV6-3 and J usage is TRBJ2-1, with TRBD2 matching 12 bases. There are 15 residues in the CDR3. Trimming cost V 6 bases and J 9 bases; bases outside gene matches: 9. Per germline, CDR1 MNHEY and CDR2 SVGEGT. CDR3 region: CASRPASGREGEQFF. The CDR3 nucleotides read TGTGCCAGCAGGCCAGCTAGCGGGAGGGAAGGTGAGCAGTTCTTC.

The sample holds many counts of this clonotype. The chain combines TRBV20-1 with TRBJ2-1; 8 nucleotides agree with TRBD2. Germline V gives CDR1 DFQATT, CDR2 SNEGSKA (reference sequence). The CDR3 covers 14 residues. V was clipped by 0 bases and J by 4 bases; unmatched bases: 2. CDR3 loop: CSARDSGRYNEQFF. DNA for the CDR3: TGCAGTGCTAGAGACAGCGGGAGATACAATGAGCAGTTCTTC.

This clonotype was counted a few times. This chain links TRBV12-3 or TRBV12-4 with TRBJ2-3, with D possibly called TRBD1 or TRBD2 (5 bases each). This CDR3 region has 16 residues. V dropped 5 bases and J dropped 2 bases, with 17 bases sitting between them. The chain's CDR3 is CASSALRGRNTDTQYF. In DNA, the CDR3 is TGTGCCAGCAGTGCACTTCGGGGCAGGAACACAGATACGCAGTATTTT.